By proportion, the clone carrying this T cell receptor beta chain is medium-sized. The antigen is undetermined. The CDR3 extends over 14 amino acids. V was clipped by 9 bases and J by 6 bases; unmatched bases: 9. This specimen belongs to a study of spatial heterogeneity in lung cancer. As for the study in general: Strong correlation was found between tumor-region TCR transcript counts and a T cell module score from matched bulk RNA-seq. Regarding the study as a whole: Tumor mutation count correlated with how many alpha and beta TCRs expanded intratumorally.

Unique molecular identifiers tagged every individual TCR cDNA molecule. TCRdb re-derived calls from the 5' RACE reads in MiXCR, one entry per CDR3 protein. The top ten clones hold about 26% of a sample with about 4,900 distinct CDR3 sequences, roughly 29% of them seen once. Time point meaning: sample taken at primary tumor resection. This TCR derives from a female donor with early-stage non-small cell lung cancer. This material consisted of lung tumor tissue, taken at surgery. V usage is TRBV12-3 or TRBV12-4 and J usage is TRBJ2-1; TRBD2 matches 9 bases. The DNA for the CDR3 is TGTGCCAGTCAGACTAGCGGTACGTCCAATGAGCAGTTCTTC. Its translation: CASQTSGTSNEQFF.